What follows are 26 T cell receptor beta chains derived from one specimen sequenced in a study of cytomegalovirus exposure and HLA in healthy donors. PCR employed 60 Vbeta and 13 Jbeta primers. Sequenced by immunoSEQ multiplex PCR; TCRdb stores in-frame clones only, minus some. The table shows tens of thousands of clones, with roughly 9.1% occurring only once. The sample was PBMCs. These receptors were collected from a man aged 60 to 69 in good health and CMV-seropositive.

CDR3 bases: TGCGCCAGCAGCTTGGATGGAAGCGCCTATGGCTACACCTTC. Translating gives CASSLDGSAYGYTF. V usage is TRBV5-1 and J usage is TRBJ1-2; D is unclear. CDR1 is SGHRS, CDR2 YFSETQ, per germline. The CDR3 is 14 amino acids. V dropped 0 bases and J dropped 4 bases, with 10 bases sitting between them.

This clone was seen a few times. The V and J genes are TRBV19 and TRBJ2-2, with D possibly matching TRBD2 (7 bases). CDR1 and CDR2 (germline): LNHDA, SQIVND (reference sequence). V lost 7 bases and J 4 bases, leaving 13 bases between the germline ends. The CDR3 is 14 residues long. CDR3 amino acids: CASMGASGTGELFF. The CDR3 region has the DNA TGTGCCAGTATGGGGGCTAGCGGCACCGGGGAGCTGTTTTTT.

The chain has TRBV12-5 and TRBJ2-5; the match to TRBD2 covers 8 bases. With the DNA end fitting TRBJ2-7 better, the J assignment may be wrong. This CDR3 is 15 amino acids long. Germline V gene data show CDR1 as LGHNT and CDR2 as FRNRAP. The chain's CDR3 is CASALMSGSFHEQYF. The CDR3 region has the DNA TGTGCTAGTGCCTTAATGAGCGGGAGTTTCCACGAGCAGTACTTC.

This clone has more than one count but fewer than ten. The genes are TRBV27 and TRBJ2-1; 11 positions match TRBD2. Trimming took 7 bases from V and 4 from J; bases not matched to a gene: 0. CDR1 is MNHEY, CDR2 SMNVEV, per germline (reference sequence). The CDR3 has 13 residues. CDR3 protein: CASIAGGYNEQFF. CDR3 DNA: TGTGCCAGCATAGCGGGGGGGTACAATGAGCAGTTCTTC.

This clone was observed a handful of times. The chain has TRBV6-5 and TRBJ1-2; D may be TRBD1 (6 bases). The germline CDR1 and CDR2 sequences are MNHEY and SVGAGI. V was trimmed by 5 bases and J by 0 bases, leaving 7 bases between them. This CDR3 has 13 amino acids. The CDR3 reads CASSRTANYGYTF. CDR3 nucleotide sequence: TGTGCCAGCAGTCGGACAGCTAACTATGGCTACACCTTC.

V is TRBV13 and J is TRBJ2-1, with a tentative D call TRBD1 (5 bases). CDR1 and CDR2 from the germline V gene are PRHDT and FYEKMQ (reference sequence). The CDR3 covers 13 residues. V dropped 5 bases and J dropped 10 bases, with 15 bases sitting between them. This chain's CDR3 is CASSPGQSPEQFF. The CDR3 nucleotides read TGTGCCAGCAGCCCAGGACAATCCCCGGAGCAGTTCTTC.

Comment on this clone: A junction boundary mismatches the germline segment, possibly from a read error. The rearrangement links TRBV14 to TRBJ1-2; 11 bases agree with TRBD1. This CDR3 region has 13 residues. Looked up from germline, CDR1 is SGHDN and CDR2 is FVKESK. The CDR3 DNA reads TGTGCCAGCAGCCAGGGGACAGGGGGACCGTACAACTTC. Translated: CASSQGTGGPYNF.

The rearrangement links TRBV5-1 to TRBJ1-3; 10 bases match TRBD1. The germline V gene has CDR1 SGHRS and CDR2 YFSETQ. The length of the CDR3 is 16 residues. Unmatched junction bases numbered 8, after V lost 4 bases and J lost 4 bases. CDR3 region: CASSRAGTGDGNTIYF. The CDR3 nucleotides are TGCGCCAGCAGCAGAGCCGGGACAGGGGACGGAAACACCATATATTTT.

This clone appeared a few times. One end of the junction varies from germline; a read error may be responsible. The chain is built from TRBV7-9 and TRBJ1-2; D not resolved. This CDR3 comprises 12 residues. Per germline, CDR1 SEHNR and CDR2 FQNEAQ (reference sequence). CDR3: CASSSIGWQAVF. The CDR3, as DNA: TGTGCCAGCAGCTCAATTGGTTGGCAGGCCGTTTTC.

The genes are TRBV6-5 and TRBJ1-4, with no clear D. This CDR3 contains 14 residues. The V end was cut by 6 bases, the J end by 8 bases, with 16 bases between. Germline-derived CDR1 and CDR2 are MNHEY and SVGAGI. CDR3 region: CASRPQRVGEKLFF. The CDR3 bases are TGTGCCAGCAGGCCACAGCGGGTCGGCGAAAAACTGTTTTTT.

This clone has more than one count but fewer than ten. The CDR3 protein is CASSYGASGGVYTQYF. The CDR3 DNA follows: TGTGCCAGCAGTTACGGGGCTAGCGGGGGAGTATATACGCAGTATTTT. The chain has TRBV6-5 and TRBJ2-3, with TRBD2 identical over 10 bases. Germline assignment: CDR1 MNHEY and CDR2 SVGAGI. The CDR3 length is 16 residues. Losses at the gene ends were 2 bases for V and 7 bases for J; bases not matched to a gene: 9.

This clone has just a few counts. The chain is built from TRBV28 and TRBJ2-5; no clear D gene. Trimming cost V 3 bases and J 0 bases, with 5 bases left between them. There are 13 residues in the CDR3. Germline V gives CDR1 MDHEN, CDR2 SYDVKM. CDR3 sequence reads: CASSLSDQETQYF. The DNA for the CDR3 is TGTGCCAGCAGTTTGTCGGACCAAGAGACCCAGTACTTC.

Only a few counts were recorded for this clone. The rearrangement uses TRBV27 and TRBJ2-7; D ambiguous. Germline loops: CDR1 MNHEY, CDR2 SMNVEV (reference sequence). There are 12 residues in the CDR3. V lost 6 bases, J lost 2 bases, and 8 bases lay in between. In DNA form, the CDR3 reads TGTGCCAGCAGGCTAAACCCCTACGAGCAGTACTTC. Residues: CASRLNPYEQYF.

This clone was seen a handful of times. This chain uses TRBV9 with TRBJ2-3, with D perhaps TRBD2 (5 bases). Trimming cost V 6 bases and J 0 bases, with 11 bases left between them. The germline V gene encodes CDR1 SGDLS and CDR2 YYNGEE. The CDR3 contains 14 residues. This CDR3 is CASTASTSTDTQYF. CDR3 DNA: TGTGCCAGCACTGCTAGCACTAGCACAGATACGCAGTATTTT. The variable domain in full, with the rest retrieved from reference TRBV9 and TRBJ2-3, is DSGVTQTPKHLITATGQRVTLRCSPRSGDLSVYWYQQSLDQGLQFLIQYYNGEERAKGNILERFSAQQFPDLHSELNLSSLELGDSALYFCASTASTSTDTQYFGPGTRLTVL.

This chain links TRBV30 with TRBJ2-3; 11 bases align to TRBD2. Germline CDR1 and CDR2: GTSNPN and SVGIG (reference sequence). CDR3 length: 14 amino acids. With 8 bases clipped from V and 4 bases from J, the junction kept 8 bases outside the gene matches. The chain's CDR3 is CAGIAGGRPDTQYF. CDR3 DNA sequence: TGTGCCGGGATAGCGGGGGGGCGTCCAGATACGCAGTATTTT.

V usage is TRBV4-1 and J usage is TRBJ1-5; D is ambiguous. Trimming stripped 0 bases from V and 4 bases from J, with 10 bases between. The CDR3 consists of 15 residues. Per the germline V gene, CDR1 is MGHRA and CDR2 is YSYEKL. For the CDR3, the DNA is TGCGCCAGCAGCCAAGAGTCAGGCCTTAATCAGCCCCAGCATTTT. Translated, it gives CASSQESGLNQPQHF.

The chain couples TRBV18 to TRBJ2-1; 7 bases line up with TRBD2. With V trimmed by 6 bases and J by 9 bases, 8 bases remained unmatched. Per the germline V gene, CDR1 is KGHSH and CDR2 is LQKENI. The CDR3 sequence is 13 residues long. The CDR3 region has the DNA TGTGCCAGCTCTCTACGGGAGGAGGGTGAGCAGTTCTTC. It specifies CASSLREEGEQFF.

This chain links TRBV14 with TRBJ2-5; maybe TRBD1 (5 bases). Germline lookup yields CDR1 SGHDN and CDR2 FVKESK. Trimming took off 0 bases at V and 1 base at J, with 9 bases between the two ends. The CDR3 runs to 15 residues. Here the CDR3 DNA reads TGTGCCAGCAGCCAAGAACTGGGGCCCCAAGAGACCCAGTACTTC. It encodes CASSQELGPQETQYF. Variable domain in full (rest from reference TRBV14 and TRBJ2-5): EAGVTQFPSHSVIEKGQTVTLRCDPISGHDNLYWYRRVMGKEIKFLLHFVKESKQDESGMPNNRFLAERTGGTYSTLKVQPAELEDSGVYFCASSQELGPQETQYFGPGTRLLVL.

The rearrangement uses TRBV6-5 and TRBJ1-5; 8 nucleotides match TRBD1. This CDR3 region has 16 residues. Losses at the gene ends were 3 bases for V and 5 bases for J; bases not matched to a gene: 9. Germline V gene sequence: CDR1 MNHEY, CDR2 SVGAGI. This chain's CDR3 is CASSYFGTGRDQPQHF. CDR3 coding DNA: TGTGCCAGCAGTTATTTCGGGACAGGACGAGATCAGCCCCAGCATTTT.

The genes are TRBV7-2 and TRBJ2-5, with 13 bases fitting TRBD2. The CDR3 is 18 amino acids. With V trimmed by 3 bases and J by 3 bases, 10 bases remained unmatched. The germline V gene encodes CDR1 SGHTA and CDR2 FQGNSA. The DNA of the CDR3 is TGTGCCAGCAGCTTTCTAGGGACTAGCGGGGAGGGGGAAGAGACCCAGTACTTC. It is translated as CASSFLGTSGEGEETQYF.

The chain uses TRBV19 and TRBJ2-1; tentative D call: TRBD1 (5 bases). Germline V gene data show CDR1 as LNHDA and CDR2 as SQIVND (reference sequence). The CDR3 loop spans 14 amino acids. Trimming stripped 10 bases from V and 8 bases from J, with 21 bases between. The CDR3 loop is CATTGNGGHDEQFF. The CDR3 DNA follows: TGTGCCACCACTGGGAACGGCGGACACGATGAGCAGTTCTTC.

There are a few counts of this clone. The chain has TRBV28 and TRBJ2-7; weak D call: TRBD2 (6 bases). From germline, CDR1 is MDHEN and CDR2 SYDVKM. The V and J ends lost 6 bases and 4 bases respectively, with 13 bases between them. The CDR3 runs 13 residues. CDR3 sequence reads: CASRSGEAYEQYF. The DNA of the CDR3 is TGTGCCAGCAGATCCGGGGAGGCATACGAGCAGTACTTC.

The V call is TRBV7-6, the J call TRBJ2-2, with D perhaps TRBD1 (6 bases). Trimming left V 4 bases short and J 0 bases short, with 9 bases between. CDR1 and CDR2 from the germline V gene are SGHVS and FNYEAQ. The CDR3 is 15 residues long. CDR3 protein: CASSSGQTNTGELFF. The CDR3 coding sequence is TGTGCCAGCAGCTCCGGACAGACGAACACCGGGGAGCTGTTTTTT.

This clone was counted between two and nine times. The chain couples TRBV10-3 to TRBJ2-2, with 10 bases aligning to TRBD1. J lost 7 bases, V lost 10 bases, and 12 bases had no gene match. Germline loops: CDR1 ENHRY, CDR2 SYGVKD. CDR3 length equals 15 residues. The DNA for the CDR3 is TGTGCCACCTCCGGACAGGGGGATTTGGGCGGGGAGCTGTTTTTT. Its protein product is CATSGQGDLGGELFF.

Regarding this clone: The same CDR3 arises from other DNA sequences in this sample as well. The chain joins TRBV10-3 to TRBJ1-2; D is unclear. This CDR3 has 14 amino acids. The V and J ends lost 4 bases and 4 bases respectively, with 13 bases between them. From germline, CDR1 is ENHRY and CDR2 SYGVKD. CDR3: CAISARGEVYGYTF. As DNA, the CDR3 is TGTGCCATCAGTGCGCGGGGAGAAGTCTATGGCTACACCTTC.

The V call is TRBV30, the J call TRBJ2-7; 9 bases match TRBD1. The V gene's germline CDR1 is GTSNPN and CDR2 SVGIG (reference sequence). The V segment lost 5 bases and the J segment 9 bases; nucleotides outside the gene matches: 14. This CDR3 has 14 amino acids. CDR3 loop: CAWGAGTGNLVQYF. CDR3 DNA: TGTGCCTGGGGAGCCGGGACAGGGAATCTGGTGCAGTACTTC. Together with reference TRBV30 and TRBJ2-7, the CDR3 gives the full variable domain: SQTIHQWPATLVQPVGSPLSLECTVEGTSNPNLYWYRQAAGRGLQLLFYSVGIGQISSEVPQNLSASRPQDRQFILSSKKLLLSDSGFYLCAWGAGTGNLVQYFGPGTRLTVT.